Listed here are 32 T cell receptor beta chains from one sample, sequenced in a study of blood T cells in healthy people across ages. A second PCR of 7 to 11 cycles used a sample-barcoded 5' primer and a J-beta primer mix. MiXCR, applied by TCRdb to the 5' RACE reads, yields one record per CDR3 protein. The sample lists 790,000 or so distinct CDR3 sequences; about half were seen once. Sequencing was carried out using blood. These receptors originate from an older man in good health.

The genes are TRBV6-5 and TRBJ1-5, with a tentative D call TRBD1 (6 bases). Germline V gene data show CDR1 as MNHEY and CDR2 as SVGAGI. The CDR3 sequence is 14 residues long. V lost 6 bases and J lost 2, with 11 bases in between. The CDR3 region is CASRPGQRNQPQHF. As DNA, the CDR3 is TGTGCCAGCAGACCTGGACAGCGCAATCAGCCCCAGCATTTT.

This clonotype has a handful of counts. This chain joins TRBV25-1 and TRBJ1-6; D call uncertain. V was pared by 8 bases and J by 4 bases, with 9 bases between. Germline loops: CDR1 MGHDK, CDR2 SYGVNS. This CDR3 is built from 13 residues. The CDR3 region has the DNA TGTGCCAGCGGGAACAGATATAATTCACCCCTCCACTTT. Translation gives CASGNRYNSPLHF.

The table lists this clonotype with many counts. This chain links TRBV5-1 with TRBJ2-5, with 7 bases identical to TRBD2. J was trimmed by 5 bases and V by 3 bases; bases with no gene match: 16. Germline V gene lookup returns CDR1 SGHRS and CDR2 YFSETQ. The CDR3 is 17 residues long. The CDR3 coding sequence is TGCGCCAGCAGCTCCGGGGGGTACAGTTATTCTTTGGAGACCCAGTACTTC. This encodes CASSSGGYSYSLETQYF.

The DNA of the CDR3 is TGTGCCACCAGCAGAGGAACCAGCGGAGGCAAAAACATTCAGTACTTC. This gives the protein CATSRGTSGGKNIQYF. The chain combines TRBV15 with TRBJ2-4; D perhaps matches TRBD2 (5 bases). The V gene lost 1 base and the J gene lost 3 bases, with 13 bases spanning the gap. Germline V gene data show CDR1 as LNHNV and CDR2 as YYDKDF (reference sequence). The CDR3 runs to 16 residues.

This clonotype was counted at least ten times. The gene calls are TRBV3-1 and TRBJ2-7; 8 bases are shared with TRBD2. The CDR3 covers 15 residues. The ends lost 3 bases at V and 5 bases at J; junction bases unmatched: 9. Germline-derived CDR1 and CDR2 are LGHDT and YNNKEL (reference sequence). The DNA for the CDR3 is TGTGCCAGCAGCCATTCAGGACTAGCTACCCACGAGCAGTACTTC. Amino acids: CASSHSGLATHEQYF.

This clonotype has at least ten counts. The V and J genes are TRBV7-2 and TRBJ2-3; either TRBD1 or TRBD2 may supply D (7 bases each). With 1 base removed from V and 0 bases from J, the gap between germline ends came to 14 bases. CDR3 size: 17 residues. Germline V gene data show CDR1 as SGHTA and CDR2 as FQGNSA. CDR3 DNA: TGTGCCAGCAGCTTAGAGGGAGGGACAGCCAGCACAGATACGCAGTATTTT. This encodes CASSLEGGTASTDTQYF.

V usage is TRBV2 and J usage is TRBJ2-7; D remains unclear. The V end was cut by 1 base, the J end by 10 bases, with 11 bases between. There are 12 residues in the CDR3. Germline CDR1 reads SNHLY; CDR2 reads FYNNEI. Here the CDR3 DNA reads TGTGCCAGCAGTGAAGTTAGTCTAACCCAGTACTTC. Its translation is CASSEVSLTQYF. The full variable domain, completed using reference TRBV2 and TRBJ2-7, is EPEVTQTPSHQVTQMGQEVILRCVPISNHLYFYWYRQILGQKVEFLVSFYNNEISEKSEIFDDQFSVERPDGSNFTLKIRSTKLEDSAMYFCASSEVSLTQYFGPGTRLTVT.

The V call is TRBV27, the J call TRBJ2-1; D might be TRBD2 (5 bases). CDR3 length: 14 amino acids. Trimming removed 0 bases at V and 3 bases at J, with 6 bases between. Germline CDR1 and CDR2: MNHEY and SMNVEV (reference sequence). CDR3 region: CASSLSEDYNEQFF. In DNA form, the CDR3 reads TGTGCCAGCAGTTTATCGGAGGACTACAATGAGCAGTTCTTC.

The V call is TRBV2, the J call TRBJ2-2; D might be TRBD1 or TRBD2, each matching 6 bases. The CDR3 is 15 amino acids. The V gene's germline CDR1 is SNHLY and CDR2 FYNNEI. Trimming pared 7 bases from V and 3 bases from J, leaving 15 bases between. CDR3 nucleotide sequence: TGTGCCAGCACCCGGAGGGGGGAGGACACCGGGGAGCTGTTTTTT. Its protein is CASTRRGEDTGELFF.

This chain uses TRBV3-1 with TRBJ1-1; 7 nucleotides line up with TRBD1. Trimming removed 6 bases from V and 7 bases from J; junction bases left unmatched: 14. CDR3 length: 15 residues. Germline CDR1 and CDR2: LGHDT and YNNKEL (reference sequence). CDR3 region: CASRETGAWSSEAFF. The CDR3, as DNA: TGTGCCAGCAGAGAAACAGGGGCGTGGAGTAGTGAAGCTTTCTTT. The whole variable domain, filled in from reference TRBV3-1 and TRBJ1-1, reads DTAVSQTPKYLVTQMGNDKSIKCEQNLGHDTMYWYKQDSKKFLKIMFSYNNKELIINETVPNRFSPKSPDKAHLNLHINSLELGDSAVYFCASRETGAWSSEAFFGQGTRLTVV.

V is TRBV7-2 and J is TRBJ1-5, with TRBD1 identical over 7 bases. The germline CDR1 and CDR2 sequences are SGHTA and FQGNSA. The CDR3 has 15 residues. V was pared by 4 bases and J by 0 bases, with 3 bases of the junction left unmatched. The CDR3 bases are TGTGCCAGCAGCTATACAGGGGATAGCAATCAGCCCCAGCATTTT. Translating it yields CASSYTGDSNQPQHF.

This clonotype was seen only a few times. The chain is built from TRBV6-5 and TRBJ2-1, with 7 positions matching TRBD2. Trimming removed 6 bases from V and 8 bases from J; junction bases left unmatched: 10. Per the germline V gene, CDR1 is MNHEY and CDR2 is SVGAGI. The CDR3 totals 14 residues. The CDR3 reads CASSRRGGDHEQFF. The CDR3 bases are TGTGCCAGCAGCCGGCGCGGGGGAGACCATGAGCAGTTCTTC.

The gene calls are TRBV7-3 and TRBJ1-1, with TRBD1 matching over 7 bases. Trimming cost V 5 bases and J 4 bases; bases outside gene matches: 4. Germline CDR1 is SGHTA and CDR2 is FQGTGA. The CDR3 runs to 13 residues. CDR3 sequence reads: CASSQGGPTEAFF. The CDR3, as DNA: TGTGCCAGCAGCCAAGGGGGCCCCACTGAAGCTTTCTTT.

This clonotype was seen a handful of times. The chain combines TRBV29-1 with TRBJ1-1, with D tentatively TRBD1 (6 bases). CDR1 and CDR2 (germline): SQVTM, ANQGSEA. Between the trimmed V and J ends, which lost 5 bases and 6 bases, there was a span of 16 bases. The CDR3 contains 13 residues. As DNA, the CDR3 is TGCAGCGTTCGGACAGCCCTAAACGCTGAAGCTTTCTTT. It encodes CSVRTALNAEAFF.

This clonotype has more than one count but fewer than ten. The chain couples TRBV12-3 or TRBV12-4 to TRBJ2-1, with TRBD2 matching 14 bases. V gave up 5 bases and J gave up 5 bases; unmatched junction bases: 5. The CDR3 extends over 16 amino acids. DNA for the CDR3: TGTGCCAGCAGTAGGGGACTAGCGGGAGTCAACAATGAGCAGTTCTTC. Its translation: CASSRGLAGVNNEQFF.

A single count supports this clonotype. The chain has TRBV9 and TRBJ2-1; D not certain. CDR1 and CDR2 from the germline V gene are SGDLS and YYNGEE. Trimming pared 0 bases from V and 5 bases from J, leaving 12 bases between. The CDR3 is made up of 15 amino acids. The CDR3 coding sequence is TGTGCCAGCAGCGTAGAAAGTAGTGGGCACAATGAGCAGTTCTTC. It is translated as CASSVESSGHNEQFF.

J is TRBJ2-5 and V is TRBV27, with 10 bases aligning to TRBD1. The J call may be incorrect, as the DNA end agrees better with TRBJ2-7. This CDR3 is 18 amino acids long. Germline V gene lookup returns CDR1 MNHEY and CDR2 SMNVEV (reference sequence). The CDR3 region has the DNA TGTGCCAGCAGTTGGAGGACAGGGGGTAATTTAGGAACCTACGAGCAGTACTTC. It specifies CASSWRTGGNLGTYEQYF.

This clonotype was found a few times. The V call is TRBV4-2, the J call TRBJ1-2; D possibly corresponds to TRBD1 (5 bases). This CDR3 has 15 residues. V was trimmed by 3 bases and J by 4 bases, leaving 15 bases between them. The V gene's germline CDR1 is LGHNA and CDR2 YNFKEQ. The CDR3 here is CASSQVTGLGYGYTF. CDR3 bases: TGTGCCAGCAGCCAGGTTACAGGTTTGGGCTATGGCTACACCTTC.

Only one count was recorded for this clonotype. Since the CDR3 does not end with the conserved phenylalanine or tryptophan, this likely comes from a read error. The chain couples TRBV2 to TRBJ2-1; 7 positions agree with TRBD2. Germline CDR1 is SNHLY and CDR2 is FYNNEI. This CDR3 spans 17 amino acids. DNA for the CDR3: TGTGCCAGCAGTGTAGTAGACGGACTAGGAACTTACAATGGGCAGTTCTTA. The encoded protein is CASSVVDGLGTYNGQFL.

The rearrangement uses TRBV12-3 or TRBV12-4 and TRBJ1-5; D remains ambiguous. CDR3 length equals 13 residues. With 5 bases removed from V and 3 bases from J, the gap between germline ends came to 8 bases. As DNA, the CDR3 is TGTGCCAGCAGTCGCGGCCACAATCAGCCCCAGCATTTT. Residues: CASSRGHNQPQHF.

The chain employs TRBV10-3 and TRBJ2-5; possibly TRBD2 for D (6 bases). The CDR3 contains 12 residues. The germline V gene has CDR1 ENHRY and CDR2 SYGVKD. With 8 bases removed from V and 2 bases from J, the gap between germline ends came to 9 bases. The CDR3 here is CAISGSQETQYF. CDR3 sequence (DNA): TGTGCCATCTCCGGGAGTCAAGAGACCCAGTACTTC.

The V and J genes are TRBV10-1 and TRBJ2-7; 7 bases agree with TRBD2. V was clipped by 3 bases and J by 2 bases; unmatched bases: 4. CDR3 length: 14 amino acids. Germline CDR1 reads WNHNN; CDR2 reads SYGVQD (reference sequence). Written as DNA, the CDR3 is TGCGCCAGCAGTGACTTAGCGGGCCCCTACGAGCAGTACTTC. Its translation is CASSDLAGPYEQYF.

The chain joins TRBV18 to TRBJ2-1, with no clear D. V was clipped by 5 bases and J by 6 bases, with 20 bases between them. CDR1 and CDR2 (germline): KGHSH, LQKENI. The CDR3 has 16 residues. For the CDR3, the DNA is TGTGCCAGCTCAGGGCTATCGGGCGCTACCGGCAATGAGCAGTTCTTC. Translating it yields CASSGLSGATGNEQFF.

The J gene is TRBJ2-1, the V gene TRBV9; 9 nucleotides line up with TRBD2. The CDR3 runs to 16 residues. Germline V gene lookup returns CDR1 SGDLS and CDR2 YYNGEE. J was trimmed by 2 bases and V by 0 bases; bases with no gene match: 3. CDR3 nucleotide sequence: TGTGCCAGCAGCGTAGTGGCGGGAGGGCCCTACAATGAGCAGTTCTTC. Its protein product is CASSVVAGGPYNEQFF. The whole variable domain, filled in from reference TRBV9 and TRBJ2-1, reads DSGVTQTPKHLITATGQRVTLRCSPRSGDLSVYWYQQSLDQGLQFLIQYYNGEERAKGNILERFSAQQFPDLHSELNLSSLELGDSALYFCASSVVAGGPYNEQFFGPGTRLTVL.

This clonotype was observed at least ten times. This rearrangement joins TRBV7-2 to TRBJ2-3; 8 bases are shared with TRBD1. Germline CDR1 is SGHTA and CDR2 is FQGNSA. V dropped 1 base and J dropped 0; count of bases not matched to a gene: 3. The CDR3 loop spans 16 amino acids. The CDR3 DNA is TGTGCCAGCAGCTTAGTCCCAGGGGGCAGCACAGATACGCAGTATTTT. Its translation: CASSLVPGGSTDTQYF.

This chain uses TRBV12-3 or TRBV12-4 with TRBJ1-4; no reliable D call. The CDR3 covers 13 residues. V lost 5 bases to trimming and J lost 3 bases, with 7 bases between them. CDR3 in DNA: TGTGCCAGCAGTAGGTCGCCTAATGAAAAACTGTTTTTT. Translating gives CASSRSPNEKLFF.

The chain couples TRBV12-3 or TRBV12-4 to TRBJ2-1, with D unresolved. The V gene lost 5 bases and the J gene lost 9 bases, with 11 bases spanning the gap. This CDR3 is built from 12 residues. The CDR3 reads CASSPVAGEQFF. The DNA of the CDR3 is TGTGCCAGCAGTCCTGTAGCAGGTGAGCAGTTCTTC.

The chain employs TRBV20-1 and TRBJ2-1, with TRBD2 matching over 13 bases. Germline trimming cut 5 bases from V and 5 bases from J; bases unmatched to any gene: 6. The germline V gene has CDR1 DFQATT and CDR2 SNEGSKA (reference sequence). There are 15 residues in the CDR3. The DNA for the CDR3 is TGCAGTGCTTTAGGACTAGCGGGGGACCACAATGAGCAGTTCTTC. It codes for CSALGLAGDHNEQFF.

This clonotype was seen a few times. The rearrangement links TRBV11-2 to TRBJ2-7; TRBD2 matches at 12 bases. The J call may not be correct, given that the DNA end is closer to TRBJ2-5. There are 15 residues in the CDR3. Germline V gene data show CDR1 as SGHAT and CDR2 as FQNNGV. CDR3 loop: CASSPTSGSGGTQYF. CDR3 bases: TGTGCCAGCAGCCCGACTAGCGGGAGTGGGGGGACCCAGTACTTC.

The chain joins TRBV10-3 to TRBJ2-1; TRBD2 is a possible D gene (5 bases). Trimming stripped 2 bases from V and 0 bases from J, with 8 bases between. Germline V gene sequence: CDR1 ENHRY, CDR2 SYGVKD. The CDR3 loop spans 15 amino acids. The CDR3 DNA sequence: TGTGCCATCAGTGAGGATGGGAGCTCCTACAATGAGCAGTTCTTC. Translating it yields CAISEDGSSYNEQFF.

This clonotype was found a few times. The chain employs TRBV7-2 and TRBJ2-7; D is perhaps TRBD1 or TRBD2 (5 bases each). Germline V CDR1 and CDR2: SGHTA, FQGNSA. The V gene lost 4 bases and the J gene lost 9 bases, with 16 bases spanning the gap. The CDR3 is made up of 13 amino acids. In DNA, the CDR3 is TGTGCCAGCAGCTCCTCAGAGGTTGGGGGGCAGTACTTC. This gives the protein CASSSSEVGGQYF.

CDR3 sequence: CSARDRRANPRNEQYF. The DNA for the CDR3 is TGCAGTGCTAGAGATCGTCGAGCCAATCCACGGAATGAGCAGTACTTC. V is TRBV20-1 and J is TRBJ2-7, with unresolved D. This CDR3 is built from 16 residues. The V gene lost 0 bases and the J gene lost 7 bases, with 22 bases spanning the gap. In germline, CDR1 is DFQATT, CDR2 SNEGSKA (reference sequence).